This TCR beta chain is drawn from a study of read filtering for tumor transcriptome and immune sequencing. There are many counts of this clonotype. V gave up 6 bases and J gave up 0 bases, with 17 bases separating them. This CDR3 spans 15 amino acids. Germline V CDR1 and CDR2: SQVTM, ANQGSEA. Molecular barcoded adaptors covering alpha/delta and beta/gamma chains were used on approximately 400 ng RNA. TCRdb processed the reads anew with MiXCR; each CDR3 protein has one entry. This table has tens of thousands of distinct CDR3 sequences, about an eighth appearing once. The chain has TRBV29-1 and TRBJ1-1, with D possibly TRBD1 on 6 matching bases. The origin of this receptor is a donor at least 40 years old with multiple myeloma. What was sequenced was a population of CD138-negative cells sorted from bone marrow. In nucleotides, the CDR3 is TGCAGCGTGAATGGAGGGGGGGGATTGAACACTGAAGCTTTCTTT. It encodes CSVNGGGGLNTEAFF.